The present T cell receptor (beta chain) was sequenced within a study of cytomegalovirus exposure and HLA in healthy donors. Study results and limitations: Being productive about 87% or about 30% of the time was typical of most TCR beta V segments in an earlier analysis.

Amplification used 60 Vbeta primers and 13 Jbeta primers. The table came from immunoSEQ multiplex PCR; TCRdb's copy has only in-frame clones and leaves some out. The repertoire holds around 60,000 clones, with over 60% as singletons. Remarks on this clone: Antigen unknown.

The source material was PBMCs. The source is a man aged 45-60 years in good health and CMV-seropositive.

CDR3 bases: TGTGCCAGCAGCTTAATTGGGGCTAGCGGGGCCTCCACCTACAATGAGCAGTTCTTC. It yields the protein CASSLIGASGASTYNEQFF. This sequence joins TRBV7-2 and TRBJ2-1; 9 bases align to TRBD2. Germline trimming cut 2 bases from V and 2 bases from J; bases unmatched to any gene: 13. The germline V gene has CDR1 SGHTA and CDR2 FQGNSA. This CDR3 comprises 19 residues. The variable domain in full, with the rest retrieved from reference TRBV7-2 and TRBJ2-1, is GAGVSQSPSNKVTEKGKDVELRCDPISGHTALYWYRQSLGQGLEFLIYFQGNSAPDKSGLPSDRFSAERTGGSVSTLTIQRTQQEDSAVYLCASSLIGASGASTYNEQFFGPGTRLTVL.